These T cell receptor beta chains were read from a single sample in a study of blood T cell repertoires in COVID-19. The table came from immunoSEQ multiplex PCR; TCRdb's copy has only in-frame clones and leaves some out. This table holds about 330,000 clones, more than 70% found once. Sequencing input: peripheral blood. The receptors derive from a young man who had recovered from COVID-19. CDR3s leave out the opening cysteine and the closing phenylalanine or tryptophan. Fields, in order: V gene, J gene, CDR3 protein.

TRBV4-1	TRBJ1-1	ASSQAKDRVFTEAF
TRBV19	TRBJ1-2	ASNTGIYGYT
TRBV5-1	TRBJ2-1	ASSGGQGNEQF
TRBV19	TRBJ1-1	ASSTGARGTEAF
TRBV7-6	TRBJ2-3	ASSSSPGLAGGPYTQY
TRBV12-3/TRBV12-4	TRBJ2-1	ASSPRDRDEQF
TRBV24-1	TRBJ2-1	ATSDSGLAGGSDNEQF
TRBV6-6	TRBJ2-7	ASSSTGNLVYEQY
TRBV19	TRBJ1-1	ASSSRAEAF
TRBV15	TRBJ2-1	ATSRGGGSLYNEQF
TRBV27	TRBJ2-3	ASSFKLRERTDTQY
TRBV19	TRBJ2-1	ASSGLAGGRGRGEQF
TRBV7-8	TRBJ1-2	ASSFVGAGYT
TRBV10-3	TRBJ2-7	AVGTGGPYEQY
TRBV5-4	TRBJ2-7	ASSFGTSGDYEQY
TRBV19	TRBJ2-1	ASSTPGQGQF
TRBV28	TRBJ1-2	ASSSPTGRFGYT
TRBV6-5	TRBJ2-7	ASSYSGQGVDEQY
TRBV5-1	TRBJ2-3	ASSLLAGKLTDTQY
TRBV6-6	TRBJ1-2	ASTRSTGQSNYGYT
TRBV27	TRBJ2-1	ASSLSRDNEQF
TRBV2	TRBJ1-2	ASTGEGGRNYGYT
TRBV7-3	TRBJ2-3	ASSLRTGFSTDTQY
TRBV27	TRBJ1-1	ASSFTDMNTEAF
TRBV7-2	TRBJ2-1	ASRPPGVENNEQF
TRBV5-4	TRBJ2-2	ASSSKDRGGTGELF
TRBV2	TRBJ2-5	ASSGGQGATQY
TRBV19	TRBJ1-1	ASSMGGLEAF
TRBV4-1	TRBJ2-1	ASSQVLADYNEQF
TRBV4-2	TRBJ2-1	ASSQALAGGLSSYNEQF
TRBV5-1	TRBJ2-2	ASSLALLTNTGELF
TRBV11-3	TRBJ2-1	ASSLQTTGRPYNEQF
TRBV5-1	TRBJ1-6	ASSQSRDRGSPLH
TRBV2	TRBJ2-6	ASGNRGGANVLT
TRBV18	TRBJ1-5	ASSPGQGSNQPQH
TRBV5-4	TRBJ1-1	ASSLEQLEAF
TRBV6-6	TRBJ2-7	ASSGRGDEQY
TRBV6-5	TRBJ1-2	ASSYGDRVVSGYT
TRBV5-6	TRBJ2-5	ASSLVSVETQY
TRBV6-5	TRBJ1-2	ASTNQGRVHGYT
TRBV11-2	TRBJ1-3	ASSIRTGISGNTIY
TRBV19	TRBJ2-5	ASSIGGGIQETQY
TRBV2	TRBJ2-2	ASSGERNTGELF
TRBV5-6	TRBJ2-7	ASSLTTGTGEQY
TRBV5-1	TRBJ2-1	ASSSDGGSYNEQF
TRBV9	TRBJ1-3	ASSGTPGLISGITIY
TRBV27	TRBJ1-5	ASSPGRGNQPQH
TRBV13	TRBJ2-1	ASSTPSGDNEQF
TRBV4-1	TRBJ1-5	ASSHGTGKQPQH
TRBV27	TRBJ1-1	ASSLGGQVGSTEAF
TRBV6-5	TRBJ2-3	ASSQRESVDTQY
TRBV13	TRBJ2-7	ASVTSGRNEQY
TRBV27	TRBJ1-2	ASGAVDYGYT
TRBV18	TRBJ2-2	ASSPPYRTWRGSGELF
TRBV9	TRBJ2-7	ASSVGSEQY